This entry features one T cell receptor beta chain sequence. The data were taken from a study of T cell responses to AZD1222 COVID-19 vaccine. Assay: immunoSEQ multiplex PCR; the TCRdb copy retains only in-frame clones and omits some. The table lists about 140,000 clones, 70% to 90% of them singletons. The source is an adult in good health. Sequenced here: peripheral blood, sampled on day 0 of AZD1222 vaccination.

This chain's CDR3 is CASSMLAVSYEQYF. CDR3 sequence (DNA): TGTGCCAGCAGCATGTTAGCGGTTTCCTACGAGCAGTACTTC. The rearrangement uses TRBV9 and TRBJ2-7; D is perhaps TRBD2 (6 bases). V shed 4 bases and J shed 1 base, with 12 bases lying between them. The V gene's germline CDR1 is SGDLS and CDR2 YYNGEE. The CDR3 has 14 amino acids.